This T cell receptor (beta chain) appears in the sequencing data of a study of Graves' ophthalmopathy and Graves' hyperthyroidism. Study conclusions and caveats: Ophthalmopathy progression was predicted by the model at less than 71% sensitivity and approximately 72% specificity.

As concerns this clonotype: Its antigen remains unknown.

From RNA, the CDR3 regions of TCR beta chains were amplified and sequenced. HTBI primers were employed in first-round RT-PCR, then a second-round multiplex PCR followed. Via MiXCR, TCRdb re-called the multiplex PCR reads, giving one row per CDR3 protein. This sample has about 700,000 distinct CDR3 sequences; approximately 40% occur once, and the top ten carry approximately 46%. Other autoimmune diseases, uncontrolled infections, pregnancy or lactation ruled patients out of participation. Diagnostic conclusions were grounded in clinical symptoms, serum thyroxine, TRAb, thyroid ultrasound and orbital computed tomography. The TCR was taken from an adult man with Graves' ophthalmopathy. The sample consisted of peripheral blood.

This CDR3 is CSAREAGTKGDTQYF. The CDR3 bases are TGCAGTGCTAGAGAGGCGGGGACTAAAGGGGATACGCAGTATTTT. V is TRBV20-1 and J is TRBJ2-3, with 7 bases that match TRBD2. Germline-derived CDR1 and CDR2 are DFQATT and SNEGSKA (reference sequence). V shed 0 bases and J 6 bases; nucleotides not matched to a gene: 9. CDR3 size: 15 residues.